The count of the clone carrying this T cell receptor beta chain is one. This sample is drawn from a study of blood T cell repertoires in COVID-19. Across the study: Acute and convalescent COVID-19 samples came from the United States, Italy and Spain. T cells, B-cell-depleted T cells, or PBMCs provided the cDNA or gDNA that served as material.

This CDR3 is 13 amino acids long. The ends were cut back, 2 bases at V and 9 bases at J, with 11 bases in the middle. Germline CDR1 and CDR2: SGHVS and FQNEAQ. Repertoires were generated with immunoSEQ multiplex PCR, while TCRdb's copy carries only in-frame clones and drops some. Seen here are more than 70,000 clones, about 85% observed once, and the top ten hold under 3%. Source material: peripheral blood. The receptor was isolated from a woman between 45 and 65 years old with active or convalescent COVID-19. The V and J genes are TRBV7-8 and TRBJ2-1; the D is unclear. CDR3 nucleotide sequence: TGTGCCAGCAGCTTATTGTCGGTCACTGAGCAGTTCTTC. Its protein product is CASSLLSVTEQFF.